This T cell receptor beta chain derives from a study of Ad26.COV2.S vaccination and SARS-CoV-2 variants. Treatment defined: some 20 received Ad26.COV2.S at low or high dose, single or two shots; several received placebo; per-sample allocation not given. Specimen acquisition occurred on day 63 following the initial vaccine or placebo injection. Only in-frame clones appear in the TCRdb table, and some are missing; sequencing was by immunoSEQ multiplex PCR. The sample records around 450,000 clones, roughly 90% being singletons. This CDR3 comprises 16 residues. From germline, CDR1 is MNHEY and CDR2 SVGEGT. J was trimmed by 7 bases and V by 2 bases; bases with no gene match: 8.

The V and J genes are TRBV6-2 or TRBV6-3 and TRBJ2-1; TRBD2 matches 10 bases. The sample here was peripheral blood, taken in a trial of Ad26.COV2.S vaccine versus placebo. The receptor's source is a person between 18 and 65 years old who received the Ad26.COV2.S COVID-19 vaccine or a placebo. Written as DNA, the CDR3 is TGTGCCAGCAGTTACCTTTATCTAGCGGGGGCGAATGAGCAGTTCTTC. It is translated as CASSYLYLAGANEQFF.